This T cell receptor (beta chain) was sequenced for a study of OX40 agonist ivuxolimab in advanced cancers. The study, taken as a whole, reports: The authors did not determine the antigen specificity of the expanded peripheral T cells.

Germline values: CDR1 MDHEN, CDR2 SYDVKM. This CDR3 has 15 amino acids. Trimming left V 3 bases short and J 2 bases short, with 11 bases between. Some clones are missing from TCRdb's copy, which holds only in-frame ones; the method was immunoSEQ multiplex PCR. The sample lists tens of thousands of clones, over 75% occurring once. As for this clone: What it recognizes is unknown.

The chain recombines TRBV28 with TRBJ1-5; D not resolved. The receptor comes from an adult with an advanced solid tumor such as melanoma, head and neck, liver or kidney cancer. This material consisted of CD4+ or CD8+ T cells sorted from blood, taken in a trial of the OX40 agonist ivuxolimab. CDR3: CASSFWPGGNQPQHF. DNA of the CDR3: TGTGCCAGCAGTTTTTGGCCGGGTGGCAATCAGCCCCAGCATTTT.